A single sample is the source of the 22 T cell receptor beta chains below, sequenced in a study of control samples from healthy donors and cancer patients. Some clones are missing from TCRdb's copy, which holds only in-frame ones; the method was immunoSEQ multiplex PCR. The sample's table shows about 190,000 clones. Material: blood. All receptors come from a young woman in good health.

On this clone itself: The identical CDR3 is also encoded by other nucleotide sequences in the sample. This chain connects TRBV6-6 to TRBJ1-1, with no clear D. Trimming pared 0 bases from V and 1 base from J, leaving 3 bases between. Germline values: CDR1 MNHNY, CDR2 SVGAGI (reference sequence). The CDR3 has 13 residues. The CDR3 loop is CASSYSENTEAFF. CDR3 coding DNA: TGTGCCAGCAGTTACTCTGAGAACACTGAAGCTTTCTTT.

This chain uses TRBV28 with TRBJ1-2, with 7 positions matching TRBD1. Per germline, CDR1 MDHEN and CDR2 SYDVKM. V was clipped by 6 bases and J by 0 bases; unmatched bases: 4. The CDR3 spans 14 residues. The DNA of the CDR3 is TGTGCCAGCAGAGGGGGCGCGTCTAACTATGGCTACACCTTC. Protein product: CASRGGASNYGYTF.

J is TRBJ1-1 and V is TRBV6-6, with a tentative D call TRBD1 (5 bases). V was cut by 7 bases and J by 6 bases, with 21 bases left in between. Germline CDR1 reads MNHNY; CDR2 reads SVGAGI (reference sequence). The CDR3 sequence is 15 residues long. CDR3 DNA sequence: TGTGCCAGCATCTACCGGGGCAGGACTATCGCTGAAGCTTTCTTT. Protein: CASIYRGRTIAEAFF.

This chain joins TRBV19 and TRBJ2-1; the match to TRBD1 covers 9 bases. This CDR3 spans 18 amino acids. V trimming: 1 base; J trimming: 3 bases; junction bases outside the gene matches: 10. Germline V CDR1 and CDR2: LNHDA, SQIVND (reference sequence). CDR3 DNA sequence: TGTGCCAGTAGTATAGCTTATACCGGGACAGGGCGCTACAATGAGCAGTTCTTC. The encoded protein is CASSIAYTGTGRYNEQFF.

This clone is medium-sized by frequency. CDR3 amino acids: CASSLLTGTGIDEQYF. As DNA, the CDR3 is TGCGCCAGCAGCCTACTAACCGGGACAGGGATCGACGAGCAGTACTTC. The chain uses TRBV5-1 and TRBJ2-7; 9 bases agree with TRBD1. The CDR3 runs 16 residues. The trim removed 4 bases at V and 5 bases at J, leaving 13 bases unmatched. CDR1 SGHRS and CDR2 YFSETQ come from the germline V gene.

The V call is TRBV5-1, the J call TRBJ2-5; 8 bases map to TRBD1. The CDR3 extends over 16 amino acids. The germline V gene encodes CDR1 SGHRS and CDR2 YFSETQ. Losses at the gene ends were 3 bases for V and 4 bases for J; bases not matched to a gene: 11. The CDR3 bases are TGCGCCAGCAGCTCTTACGACAGGGGCGCGGGAGAGACCCAGTACTTC. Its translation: CASSSYDRGAGETQYF.

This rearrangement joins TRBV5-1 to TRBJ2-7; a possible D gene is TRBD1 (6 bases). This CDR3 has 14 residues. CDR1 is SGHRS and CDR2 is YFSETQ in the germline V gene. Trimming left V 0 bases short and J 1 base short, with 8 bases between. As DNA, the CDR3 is TGCGCCAGCAGCTTGGGGACAGCTTCCTACGAGCAGTACTTC. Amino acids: CASSLGTASYEQYF.

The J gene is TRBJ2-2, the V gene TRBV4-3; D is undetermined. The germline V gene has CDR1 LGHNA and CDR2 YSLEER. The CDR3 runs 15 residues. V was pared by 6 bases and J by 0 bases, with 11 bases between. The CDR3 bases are TGCGCCAGCAGTTACGGGCAAACGAACACCGGGGAGCTGTTTTTT. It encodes CASSYGQTNTGELFF.

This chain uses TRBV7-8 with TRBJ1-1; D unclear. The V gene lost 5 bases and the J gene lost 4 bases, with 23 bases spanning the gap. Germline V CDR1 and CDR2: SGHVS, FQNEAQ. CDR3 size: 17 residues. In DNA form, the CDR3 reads TGTGCCAGCAGCCCCGAGGTCCGCGGAGCCTTTTCCACTGAAGCTTTCTTT. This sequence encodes CASSPEVRGAFSTEAFF.

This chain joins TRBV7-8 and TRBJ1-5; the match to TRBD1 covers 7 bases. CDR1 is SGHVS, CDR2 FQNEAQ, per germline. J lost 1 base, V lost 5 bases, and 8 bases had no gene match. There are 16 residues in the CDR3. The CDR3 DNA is TGTGCCAGCAGCGCAAGACAGGGTGTCAGCAATCAGCCCCAGCATTTT. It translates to CASSARQGVSNQPQHF.

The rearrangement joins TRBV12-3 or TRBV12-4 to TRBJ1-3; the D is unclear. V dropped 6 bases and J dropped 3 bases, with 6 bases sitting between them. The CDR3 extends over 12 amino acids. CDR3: CASRDNGNTIYF. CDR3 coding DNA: TGTGCCAGCAGAGATAATGGAAACACCATATATTTT.

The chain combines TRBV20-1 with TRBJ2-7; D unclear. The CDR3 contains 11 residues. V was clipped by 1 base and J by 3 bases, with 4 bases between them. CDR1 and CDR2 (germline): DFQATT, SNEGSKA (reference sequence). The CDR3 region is CSARVSYEQYF. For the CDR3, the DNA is TGCAGTGCTAGAGTCAGCTACGAGCAGTACTTC.

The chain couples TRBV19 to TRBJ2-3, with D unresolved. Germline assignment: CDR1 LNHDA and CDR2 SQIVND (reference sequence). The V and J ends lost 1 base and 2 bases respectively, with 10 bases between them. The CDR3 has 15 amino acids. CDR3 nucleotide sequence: TGTGCCAGTAGTATAGGACGCCAGCTCACAGATACGCAGTATTTT. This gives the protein CASSIGRQLTDTQYF.

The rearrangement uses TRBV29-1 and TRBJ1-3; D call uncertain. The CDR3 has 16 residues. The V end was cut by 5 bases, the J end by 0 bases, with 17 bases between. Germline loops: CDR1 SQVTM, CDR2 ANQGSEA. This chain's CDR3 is CSVSSTTASSGNTIYF. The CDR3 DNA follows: TGCAGCGTTTCTTCGACAACGGCGTCCTCTGGAAACACCATATATTTT.

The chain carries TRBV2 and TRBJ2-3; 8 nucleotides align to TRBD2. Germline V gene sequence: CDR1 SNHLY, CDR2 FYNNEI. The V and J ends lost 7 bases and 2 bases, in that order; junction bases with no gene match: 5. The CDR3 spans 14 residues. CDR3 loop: CASMERGITDTQYF. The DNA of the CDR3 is TGTGCCAGCATGGAGCGGGGGATCACAGATACGCAGTATTTT.

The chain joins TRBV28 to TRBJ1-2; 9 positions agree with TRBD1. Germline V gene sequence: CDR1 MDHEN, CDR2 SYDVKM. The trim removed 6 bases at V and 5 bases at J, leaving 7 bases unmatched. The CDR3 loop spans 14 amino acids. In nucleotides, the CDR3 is TGTGCCAGCAGGCGGGACAGGGTTTTTTATGGCTACACCTTC. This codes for CASRRDRVFYGYTF.

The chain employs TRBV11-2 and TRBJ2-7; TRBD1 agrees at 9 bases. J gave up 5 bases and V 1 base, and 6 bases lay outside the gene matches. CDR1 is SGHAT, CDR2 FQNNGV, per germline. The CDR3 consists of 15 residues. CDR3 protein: CASSLVGTGIHEQYF. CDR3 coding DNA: TGTGCCAGCAGCTTAGTAGGGACAGGGATCCACGAGCAGTACTTC.

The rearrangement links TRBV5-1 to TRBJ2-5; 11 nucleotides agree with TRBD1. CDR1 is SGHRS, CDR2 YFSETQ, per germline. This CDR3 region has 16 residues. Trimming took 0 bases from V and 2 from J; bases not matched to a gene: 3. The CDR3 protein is CASSLVGQGGQETQYF. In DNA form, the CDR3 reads TGCGCCAGCAGCTTGGTGGGACAGGGGGGGCAAGAGACCCAGTACTTC.

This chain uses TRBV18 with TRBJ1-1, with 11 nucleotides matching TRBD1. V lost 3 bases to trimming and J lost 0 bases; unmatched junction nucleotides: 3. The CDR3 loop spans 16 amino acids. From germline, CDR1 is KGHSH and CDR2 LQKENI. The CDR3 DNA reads TGTGCCAGCTCACCTCCGGGACAGGGGGTGAACACTGAAGCTTTCTTT. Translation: CASSPPGQGVNTEAFF.

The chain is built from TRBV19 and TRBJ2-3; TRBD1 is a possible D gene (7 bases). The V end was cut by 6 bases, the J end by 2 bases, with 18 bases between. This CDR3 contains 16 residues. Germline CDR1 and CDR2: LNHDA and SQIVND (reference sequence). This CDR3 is CASRGRGTVFTDTQYF. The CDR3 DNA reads TGTGCCAGTAGGGGTCGGGGGACAGTATTCACAGATACGCAGTATTTT.

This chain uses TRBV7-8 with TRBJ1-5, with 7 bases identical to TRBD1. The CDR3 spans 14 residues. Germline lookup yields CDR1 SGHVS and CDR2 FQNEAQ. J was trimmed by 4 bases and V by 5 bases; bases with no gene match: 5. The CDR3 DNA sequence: TGTGCCAGCAGCCGAGACAGGGTAAATCAGCCCCAGCATTTT. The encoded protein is CASSRDRVNQPQHF.

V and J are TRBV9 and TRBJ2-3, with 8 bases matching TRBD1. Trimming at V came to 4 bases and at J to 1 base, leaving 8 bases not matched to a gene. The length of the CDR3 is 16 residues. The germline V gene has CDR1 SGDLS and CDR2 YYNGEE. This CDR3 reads CASSIAGGSGTDTQYF. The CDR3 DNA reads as TGTGCCAGCAGCATCGCAGGGGGCTCTGGCACAGATACGCAGTATTTT.